What follows are 22 T cell receptor beta chains derived from one specimen sequenced in a study of technical replicates of blood from a handful of donors. Profiled with immunoSEQ multiplex PCR; TCRdb holds only in-frame clones, not every one. This table holds about 100,000 clones, 90% to 95% found once. The specimen sequenced was T cells isolated from PBMCs. The receptors stem from a human donor in good health.

The chain is built from TRBV4-2 and TRBJ2-7; a possible D gene is TRBD1 (6 bases). The V end lost 0 bases, the J end lost 5 bases, and 8 bases lay between the germline ends. Germline lookup yields CDR1 LGHNA and CDR2 YNFKEQ. The CDR3 covers 13 residues. This CDR3 is CASSQESGDEQYF. The DNA for the CDR3 is TGTGCCAGCAGCCAAGAATCAGGGGACGAGCAGTACTTC.

This clone was observed a few times. The chain couples TRBV2 to TRBJ2-1; D is ambiguous. The CDR3 covers 13 residues. The V end lost 6 bases, the J end lost 2 bases, and 8 bases lay between the germline ends. In germline, CDR1 is SNHLY, CDR2 FYNNEI. In nucleotides, the CDR3 is TGTGCCAGCAGCCCAGGAACCTACAATGAGCAGTTCTTC. It encodes CASSPGTYNEQFF.

This rearrangement joins TRBV11-3 to TRBJ1-1, with a possible D match to TRBD1 (5 bases). Per the germline V gene, CDR1 is SGHNT and CDR2 is YENEEA. V gave up 7 bases and J gave up 9 bases, with 18 bases separating them. CDR3 length equals 13 residues. The CDR3 DNA is TGTGCCAGCAAGGGGACTTCCCGACAACAAGCTTTCTTT. It encodes CASKGTSRQQAFF.

The rearrangement uses TRBV7-2 and TRBJ1-5; TRBD1 aligns across 7 bases. The germline V gene has CDR1 SGHTA and CDR2 FQGNSA. V was pared by 4 bases and J by 6 bases, with 6 bases of the junction left unmatched. CDR3 length: 14 residues. The CDR3 bases are TGTGCCAGCAGCTCCGGGACAGAACCTCAGCCCCAGCATTTT. Amino acid sequence: CASSSGTEPQPQHF. Looking up the rest from reference TRBV7-2 and TRBJ1-5 gives the full variable domain: GAGVSQSPSNKVTEKGKDVELRCDPISGHTALYWYRQSLGQGLEFLIYFQGNSAPDKSGLPSDRFSAERTGGSVSTLTIQRTQQEDSAVYLCASSSGTEPQPQHFGDGTRLSIL.

The CDR3 region has the DNA TGTGCCATCACGAGCGGGGCCAGCTCCTACGAGCAGTACTTC. Translation gives CAITSGASSYEQYF. The chain has TRBV10-3 and TRBJ2-7, with 7 bases fitting TRBD2. This CDR3 has 14 residues. With 7 bases clipped from V and 0 bases from J, the junction kept 6 bases outside the gene matches. Germline CDR1 reads ENHRY; CDR2 reads SYGVKD.

The chain carries TRBV5-1 and TRBJ2-2; D remains unclear. The CDR3 has 14 amino acids. Germline CDR1 and CDR2: SGHRS and YFSETQ. V was trimmed by 2 bases and J by 6 bases, leaving 11 bases between them. CDR3 in amino acids: CASSLAQTAGELFF. The CDR3 coding sequence is TGCGCCAGCAGCTTAGCACAGACCGCCGGGGAGCTGTTTTTT.

V gene TRBV9 combines with J gene TRBJ2-7; 10 bases align to TRBD1. Trimming at V came to 0 bases and at J to 2 bases, leaving 2 bases not matched to a gene. In germline, CDR1 is SGDLS, CDR2 YYNGEE. The CDR3 sequence is 15 residues long. Here the CDR3 reads CASSVGQGATYEQYF. CDR3 in DNA: TGTGCCAGCAGCGTAGGACAGGGGGCAACCTACGAGCAGTACTTC. The complete variable domain, with remaining parts taken from reference TRBV9 and TRBJ2-7, reads DSGVTQTPKHLITATGQRVTLRCSPRSGDLSVYWYQQSLDQGLQFLIQYYNGEERAKGNILERFSAQQFPDLHSELNLSSLELGDSALYFCASSVGQGATYEQYFGPGTRLTVT.

This sequence joins TRBV5-1 and TRBJ2-2; 7 bases map to TRBD2. The CDR3 extends over 16 amino acids. V lost 0 bases and J lost 4; bases outside the gene matches: 6. Germline assignment: CDR1 SGHRS and CDR2 YFSETQ. The CDR3 nucleotides are TGCGCCAGCAGCTTGGATCGGACGGGAGGCACCGGGGAGCTGTTTTTT. It encodes CASSLDRTGGTGELFF.

To note about this clone: The sample has other DNA sequences that encode this CDR3 too. This sequence joins TRBV7-9 and TRBJ1-1; D gene uncertain. V lost 5 bases to trimming and J lost 11 bases, with 12 bases between them. The CDR3 totals 11 residues. Germline V CDR1 and CDR2: SEHNR, FQNEAQ (reference sequence). The CDR3 DNA follows: TGTGCCAGCAGCCTAGGAGGCGAGGCTTTCTTT. Translating gives CASSLGGEAFF. The full variable domain, in which reference TRBV7-9 and TRBJ1-1 provide the parts outside the CDR3, is DTGVSQNPRHKITKRGQNVTFRCDPISEHNRLYWYRQTLGQGPEFLTYFQNEAQLEKSRLLSDRFSAERPKGSFSTLEIQRTEQGDSAMYLCASSLGGEAFFGQGTRLTVV.

The chain joins TRBV7-9 to TRBJ2-1; 9 nucleotides line up with TRBD2. V dropped 5 bases and J dropped 4; count of bases not matched to a gene: 6. The CDR3 has 15 amino acids. CDR1 and CDR2 (germline): SEHNR, FQNEAQ (reference sequence). The CDR3 reads CASSRTSVYYNEQFF. The CDR3 coding sequence is TGTGCCAGCAGCCGGACTAGCGTCTATTACAATGAGCAGTTCTTC.

The rearrangement uses TRBV19 and TRBJ2-7; D possibly corresponds to TRBD1 (6 bases). The length of the CDR3 is 15 residues. The V end lost 0 bases, the J end lost 3 bases, and 12 bases lay between the germline ends. Germline CDR1 reads LNHDA; CDR2 reads SQIVND (reference sequence). CDR3 region: CASSIEQGSLYEQYF. The DNA of the CDR3 is TGTGCCAGTAGTATAGAACAGGGAAGCCTCTACGAGCAGTACTTC.

The V and J genes are TRBV9 and TRBJ2-7, with TRBD1 identical over 8 bases. With 3 bases clipped from V and 3 bases from J, the junction kept 8 bases outside the gene matches. This CDR3 comprises 15 residues. CDR1 SGDLS and CDR2 YYNGEE come from the germline V gene. The CDR3 here is CASSAGQGIFYEQYF. CDR3 coding DNA: TGTGCCAGCAGCGCCGGACAGGGTATCTTCTACGAGCAGTACTTC.

This clone has just one count. V and J are TRBV6-1 and TRBJ2-2, with D maybe TRBD1 (6 bases). V was pared by 7 bases and J by 1 base, with 10 bases between. CDR3 size: 14 residues. CDR1 is MNHNS and CDR2 is SASEGT in the germline V gene. CDR3 coding DNA: TGTGCCAGCACCTTGGGACAGAACACCGGGGAGCTGTTTTTT. This encodes CASTLGQNTGELFF.

The genes are TRBV27 and TRBJ2-7; 7 bases fit TRBD2. The V gene's germline CDR1 is MNHEY and CDR2 SMNVEV (reference sequence). CDR3 size: 14 residues. Trimming took 5 bases from V and 7 from J; bases not matched to a gene: 11. The CDR3, as DNA: TGTGCCAGCAGTGAACCGGGACTATCGGGTGAGCAGTACTTC. Translating gives CASSEPGLSGEQYF.

V gene TRBV5-1 combines with J gene TRBJ2-7, with TRBD1 as a possible D gene (5 bases). V shed 6 bases and J shed 2 bases, with 12 bases lying between them. The CDR3 is 13 amino acids. Germline assignment: CDR1 SGHRS and CDR2 YFSETQ. The CDR3 bases are TGCGCCAGCACCGACAGACCTCCCTACGAGCAGTACTTC. This sequence encodes CASTDRPPYEQYF.

The chain couples TRBV4-1 to TRBJ1-5; TRBD1 agrees at 7 bases. V trimming: 2 bases; J trimming: 3 bases; junction bases outside the gene matches: 7. Germline V gene data show CDR1 as MGHRA and CDR2 as YSYEKL. CDR3 length equals 16 residues. The CDR3 bases are TGCGCCAGCAGCCAAACAGAAGGGACAGACAATCAGCCCCAGCATTTT. This translates into CASSQTEGTDNQPQHF.

V and J are TRBV6-5 and TRBJ2-5; D possibly corresponds to TRBD1 (6 bases). Germline V gene sequence: CDR1 MNHEY, CDR2 SVGAGI. Trimming pared 2 bases from V and 5 bases from J, leaving 12 bases between. The CDR3 covers 14 residues. CDR3 protein: CASSYRGFVETQYF. CDR3 nucleotides: TGTGCCAGCAGTTACAGGGGGTTTGTTGAGACCCAGTACTTC.

This chain joins TRBV5-1 and TRBJ2-1, with D perhaps matching TRBD1 (5 bases). The V gene's germline CDR1 is SGHRS and CDR2 YFSETQ. The V end lost 0 bases, the J end lost 3 bases, and 7 bases lay between the germline ends. The CDR3 loop spans 14 amino acids. The CDR3: CASSLAGHYNEQFF. The CDR3 bases are TGCGCCAGCAGCTTGGCCGGACACTACAATGAGCAGTTCTTC. The whole variable domain, remainder taken from reference TRBV5-1 and TRBJ2-1, is KAGVTQTPRYLIKTRGQQVTLSCSPISGHRSVSWYQQTPGQGLQFLFEYFSETQRNKGNFPGRFSGRQFSNSRSEMNVSTLELGDSALYLCASSLAGHYNEQFFGPGTRLTVL.

This chain uses TRBV20-1 with TRBJ2-7; D may be TRBD1 (5 bases). The CDR3 is 11 amino acids. The germline V gene encodes CDR1 DFQATT and CDR2 SNEGSKA (reference sequence). The V end lost 3 bases, the J end lost 7 bases, and 10 bases lay between the germline ends. The CDR3 nucleotides read TGCAGTGCTAGGGCAGGGCGGGAGCAGTACTTC. This encodes CSARAGREQYF.

The CDR3 spells CASSRPTLGRRGSTDTQYF. DNA for the CDR3: TGTGCCAGCAGCCGCCCCACCCTGGGCAGGCGGGGGAGCACAGATACGCAGTATTTT. V and J are TRBV4-2 and TRBJ2-3; the match to TRBD2 covers 7 bases. The J segment lost 0 bases and the V segment lost 4 bases, leaving 16 bases of the junction unmatched. The V gene's germline CDR1 is LGHNA and CDR2 YNFKEQ. The length of the CDR3 is 19 residues.

The chain is built from TRBV19 and TRBJ2-3; 13 bases fit TRBD2. The CDR3 runs 17 residues. Trimming at V came to 2 bases and at J to 4 bases, leaving 6 bases not matched to a gene. In germline, CDR1 is LNHDA, CDR2 SQIVND (reference sequence). The CDR3 region is CASSIRTSGSSADTQYF. CDR3 in DNA: TGTGCCAGTAGTATAAGGACTAGCGGGAGTAGCGCAGATACGCAGTATTTT.

The chain uses TRBV25-1 and TRBJ2-2, with TRBD1 identical over 8 bases. The germline gives CDR1 MGHDK, CDR2 SYGVNS. This CDR3 comprises 12 residues. Trimming took 11 bases from V and 7 from J; bases not matched to a gene: 6. CDR3 sequence: CAAGGVDGELFF. The CDR3 region has the DNA TGTGCCGCAGGGGGCGTCGACGGGGAGCTGTTTTTT.